This T cell receptor beta chain was sequenced in a study of T cell responses to AZD1222 COVID-19 vaccine. The study, taken as a whole, reports: Of spike-specific TCRs, nearly half reportedly target regions left unmutated in variants.

There are 14 residues in the CDR3. V lost 5 bases and J lost 7; bases outside the gene matches: 10. The germline V gene has CDR1 SEHNR and CDR2 FQNEAQ (reference sequence). In this sample, this clone turned up a few times. The antigen remains unidentified. TCRdb's copy holds only in-frame clones and misses some; the assay was immunoSEQ multiplex PCR. The sample gives approximately 150,000 clones, roughly nine tenths of which show up once; about 1.8% is in the top ten. The source was peripheral blood, collected 28 days after the second AZD1222 dose. The chain uses TRBV7-9 and TRBJ2-7; TRBD2 agrees at 8 bases. The sequence was collected from an adult who received the AZD1222 COVID-19 vaccine. The DNA of the CDR3 is TGTGCCAGCAGCCGTAGTAGCGGGACGGGGGAGCAGTACTTC. The encoded protein is CASSRSSGTGEQYF.